The 19 T cell receptor beta chains below were found in one sample sequenced in a study of control samples from healthy donors and cancer patients. Clones were sequenced by immunoSEQ multiplex PCR, and TCRdb holds only the in-frame ones, with some missing. The sample has approximately 150,000 clones; approximately 93% are singletons. Input material: blood. The receptors were gathered from a man younger than 35 in good health.

The chain carries TRBV27 and TRBJ2-3, with TRBD1 identical over 8 bases. Germline CDR1 MNHEY, CDR2 SMNVEV (reference sequence). This CDR3 is built from 14 residues. The J segment lost 2 bases and the V segment lost 6 bases, leaving 4 bases of the junction unmatched. The chain's CDR3 is CASSPTGVTDTQYF. The CDR3 DNA reads TGTGCCAGCAGCCCGACAGGGGTCACAGATACGCAGTATTTT.

J is TRBJ1-1 and V is TRBV10-3, with D unresolved. Germline CDR1 reads ENHRY; CDR2 reads SYGVKD. The CDR3 totals 15 residues. V lost 2 bases and J 7 bases, leaving 17 bases between the germline ends. Here the CDR3 DNA reads TGTGCCATCAGTGAGGGACCTAGGCTTTCGTTTGAAGCTTTCTTT. It specifies CAISEGPRLSFEAFF.

The chain carries TRBV12-5 and TRBJ1-1; D gene uncertain. Trimming shortened V by 3 bases and J by 0 bases, and 5 bases separated the two germline ends. The V gene's germline CDR1 is LGHNT and CDR2 FRNRAP. The CDR3 contains 13 residues. The chain's CDR3 is CASGFSMNTEAFF. CDR3 bases: TGTGCTAGTGGTTTCTCCATGAACACTGAAGCTTTCTTT.

The CDR3 DNA follows: TGTGCCAGCAGCCGGGGGGGCCCCTACAATGAGCAGTTCTTC. Translated, it gives CASSRGGPYNEQFF. V usage is TRBV27 and J usage is TRBJ2-1; 8 bases fit TRBD2. The V segment lost 6 bases and the J segment 2 bases; nucleotides outside the gene matches: 3. Per germline, CDR1 MNHEY and CDR2 SMNVEV (reference sequence). The CDR3 has 14 amino acids.

The J gene is TRBJ2-2, the V gene TRBV6-5, with 10 positions matching TRBD2. The CDR3 is made up of 14 amino acids. Germline trimming cut 10 bases from V and 3 bases from J; bases unmatched to any gene: 5. The germline V gene encodes CDR1 MNHEY and CDR2 SVGAGI. The CDR3 spells CAIRTSGDTGELFF. In DNA, the CDR3 is TGTGCCATCAGGACTAGCGGAGACACCGGGGAGCTGTTTTTT.

The V and J genes are TRBV5-6 and TRBJ2-7, with D perhaps TRBD1 (6 bases). Per germline, CDR1 SGHDT and CDR2 YYEEEE. CDR3 length equals 14 residues. Trimming took 4 bases from V and 5 from J, leaving 16 bases between them. The CDR3 loop is CASSRVTGSHEQYF. Written as DNA, the CDR3 is TGTGCCAGCAGCCGCGTCACAGGGTCCCACGAGCAGTACTTC.

The chain employs TRBV7-2 and TRBJ2-1, with D perhaps assigned TRBD1 or TRBD2 (5 bases each). V lost 2 bases, J lost 6 bases, and 11 bases lay in between. The CDR3 runs to 14 residues. From germline, CDR1 is SGHTA and CDR2 FQGNSA. CDR3 in amino acids: CASSLLRGANEQFF. The CDR3 DNA reads as TGTGCCAGCAGCTTACTCCGAGGGGCCAATGAGCAGTTCTTC.

This rearrangement joins TRBV27 to TRBJ2-1, with no clear D. Trimming stripped 5 bases from V and 0 bases from J, with 11 bases between. Germline CDR1 reads MNHEY; CDR2 reads SMNVEV (reference sequence). This CDR3 has 15 residues. CDR3 residues: CASSTRPGSYNEQFF. CDR3 DNA: TGTGCCAGCAGTACCCGACCAGGCTCCTACAATGAGCAGTTCTTC.

The genes are TRBV5-1 and TRBJ1-2; the D is unclear. The CDR3 is 14 residues long. V lost 4 bases, J lost 4 bases, and 14 bases lay in between. Germline CDR1 SGHRS, CDR2 YFSETQ. The CDR3 here is CASSPQPGTYGYTF. The CDR3 DNA is TGCGCCAGCAGCCCCCAACCCGGAACCTATGGCTACACCTTC.

J is TRBJ2-7 and V is TRBV7-9; D gene uncertain. Germline V gene sequence: CDR1 SEHNR, CDR2 FQNEAQ (reference sequence). This CDR3 is 14 amino acids long. Trimming stripped 3 bases from V and 0 bases from J, with 9 bases between. The CDR3 bases are TGTGCCAGCAGCTTGTGGTCGAGCTCCTACGAGCAGTACTTC. Translating it yields CASSLWSSSYEQYF. Based on the CDR3 plus reference TRBV7-9 and TRBJ2-7, the full variable domain is DTGVSQNPRHKITKRGQNVTFRCDPISEHNRLYWYRQTLGQGPEFLTYFQNEAQLEKSRLLSDRFSAERPKGSFSTLEIQRTEQGDSAMYLCASSLWSSSYEQYFGPGTRLTVT.

The chain is built from TRBV4-2 and TRBJ1-5; D gene ambiguous. Germline values: CDR1 LGHNA, CDR2 YNFKEQ. Trimming took 0 bases from V and 7 from J, leaving 7 bases between them. The length of the CDR3 is 13 residues. This CDR3 reads CASSQEMGQPQHF. CDR3 DNA sequence: TGTGCCAGCAGCCAAGAAATGGGACAGCCCCAGCATTTT.

The chain employs TRBV9 and TRBJ2-1; TRBD2 aligns across 13 bases. Germline loops: CDR1 SGDLS, CDR2 YYNGEE. Losses at the gene ends were 2 bases for V and 7 bases for J; bases not matched to a gene: 0. This CDR3 has 14 amino acids. CDR3 sequence: CASSVTSGGNEQFF. The CDR3 bases are TGTGCCAGCAGCGTGACTAGCGGGGGGAATGAGCAGTTCTTC.

The chain links TRBV6-2 or TRBV6-3 to TRBJ2-7, with 8 bases lining up with TRBD1. In germline, CDR1 is MNHEY, CDR2 SVGEGT. The CDR3 covers 16 residues. J lost 2 bases, V lost 5 bases, and 11 bases had no gene match. The CDR3 is CASSGGTGQKAYEQYF. CDR3 in DNA: TGTGCCAGCAGTGGGGGGACAGGCCAAAAGGCCTACGAGCAGTACTTC.

This chain links TRBV4-3 with TRBJ2-7; a possible D gene is TRBD2 (6 bases). The V end lost 1 base, the J end lost 4 bases, and 14 bases lay between the germline ends. The CDR3 consists of 15 residues. The germline V gene encodes CDR1 LGHNA and CDR2 YSLEER. DNA of the CDR3: TGCGCCAGCAGCCAAGGGGTCGGGACTTTTTACGAGCAGTACTTC. It encodes CASSQGVGTFYEQYF.

The chain is built from TRBV29-1 and TRBJ2-7; D unresolved. Germline values: CDR1 SQVTM, CDR2 ANQGSEA. CDR3 length: 14 amino acids. The germline V and J ends were trimmed by 7 bases and 9 bases, with 25 bases remaining between them. The CDR3 DNA reads TGCAGCGCCGGCTATGGGGTGACTGCGCCGGGGCAGTACTTC. Translated: CSAGYGVTAPGQYF.

This rearrangement joins TRBV19 to TRBJ1-4; 10 bases align to TRBD1. The CDR3 totals 15 residues. V lost 5 bases and J lost 7; bases outside the gene matches: 7. Germline V gene lookup returns CDR1 LNHDA and CDR2 SQIVND (reference sequence). The CDR3 sequence is CASSFDRGHSEKLFF. CDR3 sequence (DNA): TGTGCCAGTAGTTTCGACAGGGGGCATAGTGAAAAACTGTTTTTT.

This sequence joins TRBV10-3 and TRBJ2-1; D gene unclear. The germline gives CDR1 ENHRY, CDR2 SYGVKD. The CDR3 extends over 15 amino acids. Trimming took 2 bases from V and 5 from J, leaving 13 bases between them. The CDR3 spells CAISEVGSGDNEQFF. CDR3 nucleotide sequence: TGTGCCATCAGTGAGGTAGGCTCCGGAGACAATGAGCAGTTCTTC.

The chain links TRBV11-2 to TRBJ2-5; TRBD1 agrees at 7 bases. V dropped 4 bases and J dropped 5; count of bases not matched to a gene: 10. This CDR3 contains 15 residues. Germline V gene data show CDR1 as SGHAT and CDR2 as FQNNGV. Here the CDR3 reads CASSSRTGGVETQYF. For the CDR3, the DNA is TGTGCCAGCAGCTCCAGGACAGGCGGAGTTGAGACCCAGTACTTC.

This clone was detected many times. The chain is built from TRBV21-1 and TRBJ1-1. TRBV21-1 is a pseudogene. This CDR3 has 16 residues. The CDR3 sequence is CASSKASEGRNTEAFF. DNA of the CDR3: TGTGCCAGCAGCAAAGCGAGTGAGGGGCGAAACACTGAAGCTTTCTTT.